The subject of this entry is one TCR beta chain. The V and J ends lost 3 bases and 5 bases, in that order; junction bases with no gene match: 12. The CDR3 has 16 amino acids. The V gene's germline CDR1 is SGHTA and CDR2 FQGNSA. This entry is derived from a study of blood T cell repertoires in COVID-19. Study-wide context: Researchers got acute and convalescent COVID-19 samples from the United States, Italy and Spain. PBMCs, B-cell-depleted T cells, or T cells provided the cDNA or gDNA that made up the material.

In the source study's methods: Cell counts per sample came from amplifying reference gene primers. The protocol was immunoSEQ multiplex PCR, while the TCRdb copy is restricted to in-frame clones and leaves out a portion. That table supplies the V and J calls and clone size; D and trimming were determined from the DNA. The sample includes tens of thousands of clones, roughly 89% seen only once; the top ten take 2.5% to 3%. The chain carries TRBV7-2 and TRBJ2-5, with 7 nucleotides matching TRBD2. This sequence originates from a man aged 50 to 59 with active COVID-19. Sample: peripheral blood. CDR3 nucleotides: TGTGCCAGCAGCTTCGGAGGGAGCGGGGCGGGGGAGACCCAGTACTTC. The encoded protein is CASSFGGSGAGETQYF.